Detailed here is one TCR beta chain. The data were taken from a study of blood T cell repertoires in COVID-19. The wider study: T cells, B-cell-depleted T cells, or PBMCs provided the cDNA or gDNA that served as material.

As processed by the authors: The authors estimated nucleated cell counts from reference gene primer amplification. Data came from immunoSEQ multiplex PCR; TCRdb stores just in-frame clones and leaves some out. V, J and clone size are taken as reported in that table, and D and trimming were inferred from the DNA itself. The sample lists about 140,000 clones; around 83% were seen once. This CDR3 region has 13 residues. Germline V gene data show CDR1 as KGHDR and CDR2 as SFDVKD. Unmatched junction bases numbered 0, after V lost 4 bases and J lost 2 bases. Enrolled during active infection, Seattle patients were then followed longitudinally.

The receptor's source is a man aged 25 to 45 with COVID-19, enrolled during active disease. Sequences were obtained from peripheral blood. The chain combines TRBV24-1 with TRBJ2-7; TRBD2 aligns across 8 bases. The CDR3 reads CATSDGGAYEQYF. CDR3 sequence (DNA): TGTGCCACCAGTGACGGGGGGGCCTACGAGCAGTACTTC.